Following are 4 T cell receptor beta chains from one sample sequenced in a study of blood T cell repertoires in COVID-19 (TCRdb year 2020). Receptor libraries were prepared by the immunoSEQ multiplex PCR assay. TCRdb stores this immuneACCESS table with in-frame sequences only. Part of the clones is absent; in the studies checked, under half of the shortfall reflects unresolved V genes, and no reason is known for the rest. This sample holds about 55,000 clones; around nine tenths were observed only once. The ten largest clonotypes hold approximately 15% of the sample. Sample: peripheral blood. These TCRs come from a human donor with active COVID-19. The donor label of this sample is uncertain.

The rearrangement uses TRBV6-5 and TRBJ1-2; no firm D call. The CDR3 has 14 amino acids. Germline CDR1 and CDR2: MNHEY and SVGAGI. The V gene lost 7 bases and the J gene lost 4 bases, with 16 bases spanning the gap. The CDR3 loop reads CASTRDSAVYGYTF. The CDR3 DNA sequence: TGTGCCAGCACGCGAGACTCGGCGGTCTATGGCTACACCTTC.

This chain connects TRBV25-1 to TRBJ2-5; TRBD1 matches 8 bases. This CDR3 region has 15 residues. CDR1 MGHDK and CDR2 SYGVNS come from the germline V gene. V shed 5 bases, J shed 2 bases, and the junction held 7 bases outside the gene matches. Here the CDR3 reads CASSRQGARQETQYF. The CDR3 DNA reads TGTGCCAGCAGTCGGCAGGGGGCAAGGCAAGAGACCCAGTACTTC.

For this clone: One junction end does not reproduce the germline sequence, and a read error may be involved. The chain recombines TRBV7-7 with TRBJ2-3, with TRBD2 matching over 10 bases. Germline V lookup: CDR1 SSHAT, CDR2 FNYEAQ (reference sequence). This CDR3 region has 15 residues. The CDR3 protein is CASSPSGGVQGTQYF. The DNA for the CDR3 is TGTGCTAGCAGCCCTAGCGGGGGTGTACAAGGGACGCAGTATTTT.

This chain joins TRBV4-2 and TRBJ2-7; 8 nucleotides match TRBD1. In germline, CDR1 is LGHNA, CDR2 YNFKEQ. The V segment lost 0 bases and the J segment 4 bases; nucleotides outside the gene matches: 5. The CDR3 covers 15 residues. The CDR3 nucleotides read TGTGCCAGCAGCCAAGATCCGGGGACAGGTTACGAGCAGTACTTC. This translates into CASSQDPGTGYEQYF.